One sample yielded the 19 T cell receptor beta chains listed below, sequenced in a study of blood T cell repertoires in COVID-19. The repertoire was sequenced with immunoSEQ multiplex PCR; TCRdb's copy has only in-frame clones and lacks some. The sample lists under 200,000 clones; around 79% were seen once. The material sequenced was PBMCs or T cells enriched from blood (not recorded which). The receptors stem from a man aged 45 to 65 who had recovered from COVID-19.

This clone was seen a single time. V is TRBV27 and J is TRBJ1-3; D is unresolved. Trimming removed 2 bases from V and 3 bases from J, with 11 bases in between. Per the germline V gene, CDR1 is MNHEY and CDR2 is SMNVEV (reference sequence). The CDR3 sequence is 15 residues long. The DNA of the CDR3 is TGTGCCAGCAGTTTAGACGGAGAGGGTGGAAACACCATATATTTT. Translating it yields CASSLDGEGGNTIYF.

The CDR3 bases are TGTGCCAGCACCAAGACCAGGGAGGGGACAGATACGCAGTATTTT. It is translated as CASTKTREGTDTQYF. V and J are TRBV6-5 and TRBJ2-3; 7 bases align to TRBD2. Trimming took 7 bases from V and 3 from J; bases not matched to a gene: 10. CDR3 length: 15 residues. Germline V gene lookup returns CDR1 MNHEY and CDR2 SVGAGI.

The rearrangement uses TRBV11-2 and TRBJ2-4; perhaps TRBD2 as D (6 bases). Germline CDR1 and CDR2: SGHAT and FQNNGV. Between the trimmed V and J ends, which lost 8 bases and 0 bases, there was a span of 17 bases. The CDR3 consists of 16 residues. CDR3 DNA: TGTGCCAGCCAGCTTCGGGCGGGGTTAGCCAAAAACATTCAGTACTTC. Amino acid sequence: CASQLRAGLAKNIQYF. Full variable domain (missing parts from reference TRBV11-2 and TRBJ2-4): EAGVAQSPRYKIIEKRQSVAFWCNPISGHATLYWYQQILGQGPKLLIQFQNNGVVDDSQLPKDRFSAERLKGVDSTLKIQPAKLEDSAVYLCASQLRAGLAKNIQYFGAGTRLSVL.

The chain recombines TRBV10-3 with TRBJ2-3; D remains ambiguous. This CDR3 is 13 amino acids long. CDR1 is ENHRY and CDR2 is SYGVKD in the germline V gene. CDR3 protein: CAMRSDRTDTQYF. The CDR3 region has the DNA TGTGCGATGAGGAGCGATCGCACAGATACGCAGTATTTT.

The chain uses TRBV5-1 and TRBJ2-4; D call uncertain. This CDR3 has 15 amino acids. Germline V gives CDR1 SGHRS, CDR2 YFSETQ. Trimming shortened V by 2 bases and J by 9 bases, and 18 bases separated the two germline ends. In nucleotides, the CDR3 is TGCGCCAGCAGCTTACGTTCCGGTATCGTGAGCATTCAGTACTTC. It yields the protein CASSLRSGIVSIQYF. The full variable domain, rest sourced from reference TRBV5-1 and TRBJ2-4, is KAGVTQTPRYLIKTRGQQVTLSCSPISGHRSVSWYQQTPGQGLQFLFEYFSETQRNKGNFPGRFSGRQFSNSRSEMNVSTLELGDSALYLCASSLRSGIVSIQYFGAGTRLSVL.

CDR3 residues: CATSRDRAGYQPQHF. CDR3 sequence (DNA): TGTGCCACCAGCAGAGATCGGGCGGGATATCAGCCCCAGCATTTT. V is TRBV15 and J is TRBJ1-5, with D unresolved. CDR1 is LNHNV and CDR2 is YYDKDF in the germline V gene (reference sequence). The CDR3 covers 15 residues. V lost 0 bases and J 5 bases, leaving 11 bases between the germline ends.

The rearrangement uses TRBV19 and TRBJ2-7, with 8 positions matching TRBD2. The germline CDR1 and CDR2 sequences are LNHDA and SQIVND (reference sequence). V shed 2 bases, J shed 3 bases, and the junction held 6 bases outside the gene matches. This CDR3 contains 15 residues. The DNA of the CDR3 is TGTGCCAGTAGTATATCAGCGGGAGTTGTCTACGAGCAGTACTTC. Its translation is CASSISAGVVYEQYF.

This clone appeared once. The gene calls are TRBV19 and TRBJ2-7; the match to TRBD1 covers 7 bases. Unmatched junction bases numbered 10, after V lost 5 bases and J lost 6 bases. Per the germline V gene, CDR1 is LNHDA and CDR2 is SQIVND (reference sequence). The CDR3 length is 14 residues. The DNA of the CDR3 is TGTGCCAGTAGTTCCGGGACAGAGTACGGCGAGCAGTACTTC. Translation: CASSSGTEYGEQYF. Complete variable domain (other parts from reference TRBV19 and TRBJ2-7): DGGITQSPKYLFRKEGQNVTLSCEQNLNHDAMYWYRQDPGQGLRLIYYSQIVNDFQKGDIAEGYSVSREKKESFPLTVTSAQKNPTAFYLCASSSGTEYGEQYFGPGTRLTVT.

The CDR3 region has the DNA TGTGCCAGTAGTTCGAGGGACTCCCAAGAGACCCAGTACTTC. It translates to CASSSRDSQETQYF. The chain couples TRBV19 to TRBJ2-5; tentative D call: TRBD2 (6 bases). CDR1 LNHDA and CDR2 SQIVND come from the germline V gene (reference sequence). The length of the CDR3 is 14 residues. V gave up 5 bases and J gave up 1 base, with 11 bases separating them.

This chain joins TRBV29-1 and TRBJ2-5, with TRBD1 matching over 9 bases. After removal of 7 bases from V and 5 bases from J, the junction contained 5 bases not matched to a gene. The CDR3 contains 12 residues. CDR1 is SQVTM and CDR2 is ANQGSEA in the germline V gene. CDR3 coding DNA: TGCAGCGGGACAGGGGCGGGGGAGACCCAGTACTTC. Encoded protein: CSGTGAGETQYF.

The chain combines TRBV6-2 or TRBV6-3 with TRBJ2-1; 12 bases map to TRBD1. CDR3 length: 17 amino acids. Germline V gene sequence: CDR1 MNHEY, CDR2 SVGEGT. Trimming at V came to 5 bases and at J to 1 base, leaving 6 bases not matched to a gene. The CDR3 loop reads CASSLWGQGASYNEQFF. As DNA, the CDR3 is TGTGCCAGCAGTCTCTGGGGACAGGGGGCATCCTACAATGAGCAGTTCTTC.

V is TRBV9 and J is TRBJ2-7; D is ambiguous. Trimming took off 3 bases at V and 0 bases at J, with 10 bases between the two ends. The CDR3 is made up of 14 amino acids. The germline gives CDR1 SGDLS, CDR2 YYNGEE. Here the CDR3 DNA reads TGTGCCAGCAGCGGAGAGGAGAGCTCCTACGAGCAGTACTTC. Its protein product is CASSGEESSYEQYF.

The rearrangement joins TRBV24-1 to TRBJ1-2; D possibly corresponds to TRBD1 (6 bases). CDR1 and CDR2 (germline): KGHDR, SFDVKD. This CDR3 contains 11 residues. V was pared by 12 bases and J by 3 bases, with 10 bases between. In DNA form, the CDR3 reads TGTGCCCCCGGACAGCACTATGGCTACACCTTC. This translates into CAPGQHYGYTF.

CDR3 region: CASSLGTSTDTQYF. As DNA, the CDR3 is TGTGCCAGCAGCTTAGGAACTAGCACAGATACGCAGTATTTT. V is TRBV7-8 and J is TRBJ2-3; no reliable D call. CDR3 length equals 14 residues. V lost 1 base and J lost 0, with 5 bases in between. Germline CDR1 SGHVS, CDR2 FQNEAQ.

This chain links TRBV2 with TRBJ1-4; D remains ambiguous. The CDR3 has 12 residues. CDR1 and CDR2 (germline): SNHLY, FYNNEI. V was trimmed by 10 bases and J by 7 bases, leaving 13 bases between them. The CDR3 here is CATRAFTEKLFF. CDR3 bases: TGTGCCACCAGAGCGTTTACTGAAAAACTGTTTTTT.

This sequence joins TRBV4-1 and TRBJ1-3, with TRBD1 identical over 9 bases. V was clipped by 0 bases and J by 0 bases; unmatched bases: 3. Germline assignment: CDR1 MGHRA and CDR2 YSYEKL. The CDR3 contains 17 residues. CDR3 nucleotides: TGCGCCAGCAGCCAAGAGGGACAGGGTGCCTCTGGAAACACCATATATTTT. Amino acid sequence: CASSQEGQGASGNTIYF.

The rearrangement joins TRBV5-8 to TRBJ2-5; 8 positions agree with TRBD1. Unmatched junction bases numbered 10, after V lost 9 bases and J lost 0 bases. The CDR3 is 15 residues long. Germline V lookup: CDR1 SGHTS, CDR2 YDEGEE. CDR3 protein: CATEKTGVYQETQYF. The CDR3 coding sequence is TGTGCCACCGAGAAGACAGGGGTGTACCAAGAGACCCAGTACTTC.

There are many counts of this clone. The CDR3 sequence is CASSLVSGSGNTIYF. The CDR3 DNA is TGTGCCAGCAGCTTAGTATCAGGCTCTGGAAACACCATATATTTT. V gene TRBV7-2 combines with J gene TRBJ1-3; D ambiguous. V lost 1 base and J lost 0, with 7 bases in between. Germline lookup yields CDR1 SGHTA and CDR2 FQGNSA. The CDR3 extends over 15 amino acids.

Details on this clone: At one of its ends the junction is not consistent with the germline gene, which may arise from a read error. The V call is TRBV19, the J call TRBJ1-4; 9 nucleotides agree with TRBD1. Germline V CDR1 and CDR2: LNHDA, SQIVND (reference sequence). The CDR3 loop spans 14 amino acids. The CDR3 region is CASSQTGGNQKLFF. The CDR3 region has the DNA TGTGCCAGTAGCCAGACAGGGGGTAATCAAAAACTGTTTTTT. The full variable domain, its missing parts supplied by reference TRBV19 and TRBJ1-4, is DGGITQSPKYLFRKEGQNVTLSCEQNLNHDAMYWYRQDPGQGLRLIYYSQIVNDFQKGDIAEGYSVSREKKESFPLTVTSAQKNPTAFYLCASSQTGGNQKLFFGSGTQLSVL.